Each of the 19 T cell receptor beta chains below was sequenced from the same sample in a study of blood T cell repertoires in COVID-19. The protocol was immunoSEQ multiplex PCR, while the TCRdb copy is restricted to in-frame clones and leaves out a portion. Of 110,000 or so clones detected, about 88% appear once; the ten largest clones hold less than 8.5%. Sequencing was performed on peripheral blood. The source is a woman in her 70s who had recovered from COVID-19.

The chain employs TRBV30 and TRBJ2-3, with 9 bases matching TRBD2. Germline CDR1 and CDR2: GTSNPN and SVGIG (reference sequence). The length of the CDR3 is 18 residues. J was trimmed by 7 bases and V by 0 bases; bases with no gene match: 17. In nucleotides, the CDR3 is TGTGCCTGGAGTGTAAATAGCGGGAGATATTGGGGGGAGAATACGCAGTATTTT. Translation gives CAWSVNSGRYWGENTQYF.

This clone appeared once. V is TRBV7-2 and J is TRBJ2-7, with a possible D match to TRBD2 (5 bases). The CDR3 is made up of 16 amino acids. The ends were cut back, 4 bases at V and 1 base at J, with 17 bases in the middle. Germline V gives CDR1 SGHTA, CDR2 FQGNSA. The CDR3 nucleotides are TGTGCCAGCAGCTCCAGGAGGTCGGGGTTGTCCTACGAGCAGTACTTC. This codes for CASSSRRSGLSYEQYF.

J is TRBJ2-1 and V is TRBV7-3, with 8 nucleotides matching TRBD1. The CDR3 spans 17 residues. Trimming removed 5 bases from V and 2 bases from J; junction bases left unmatched: 11. CDR1 is SGHTA, CDR2 FQGTGA, per germline. CDR3 sequence: CASSRPGQATAYNEQFF. As DNA, the CDR3 is TGTGCCAGCAGCCGCCCGGGACAGGCGACGGCCTACAATGAGCAGTTCTTC. The variable domain in full, with the rest retrieved from reference TRBV7-3 and TRBJ2-1, is GAGVSQTPSNKVTEKGKYVELRCDPISGHTALYWYRQSLGQGPEFLIYFQGTGAADDSGLPNDRFFAVRPEGSVSTLKIQRTERGDSAVYLCASSRPGQATAYNEQFFGPGTRLTVL.

J is TRBJ1-2 and V is TRBV28; D gene unclear. The V end lost 3 bases, the J end lost 4 bases, and 12 bases lay between the germline ends. CDR1 and CDR2 (germline): MDHEN, SYDVKM. The CDR3 totals 14 residues. This CDR3 is CASSFPLAGYGYTF. DNA for the CDR3: TGTGCCAGCAGTTTTCCGTTGGCGGGCTATGGCTACACCTTC.

The chain recombines TRBV7-9 with TRBJ2-5; 8 bases are shared with TRBD1. Trimming removed 5 bases from V and 5 bases from J; junction bases left unmatched: 10. Germline V gene data show CDR1 as SEHNR and CDR2 as FQNEAQ (reference sequence). This CDR3 is 15 amino acids long. The CDR3 bases are TGTGCCAGCAGCCAGGGGACAGGAGGGTTGGAGACCCAGTACTTC. It is translated as CASSQGTGGLETQYF.

The chain carries TRBV3-1 (or the pseudogene TRBV3-2) and TRBJ2-2; 9 bases are a match to TRBD2. The CDR3 covers 16 residues. Germline CDR1 is LGHDT and CDR2 is YNNKEL (reference sequence). V gave up 4 bases and J gave up 5 bases; unmatched junction bases: 8. In DNA, the CDR3 is TGTGCCAGCAGCCGCGGGGGGGAAGGAAGGACCGGGGAGCTGTTTTTT. This sequence encodes CASSRGGEGRTGELFF.

J is TRBJ1-2 and V is TRBV4-2; no firm D call. This CDR3 is 14 amino acids long. Germline CDR1 is LGHNA and CDR2 is YNFKEQ. V was cut by 0 bases and J by 3 bases, with 8 bases left in between. The CDR3 DNA reads as TGTGCCAGCAGCCAAGATGAGAACGACTATGGCTACACCTTC. Its translation is CASSQDENDYGYTF.

The chain joins TRBV18 to TRBJ1-1; TRBD1 is a possible D gene (6 bases). This CDR3 has 17 residues. Per germline, CDR1 KGHSH and CDR2 LQKENI. V was cut by 4 bases and J by 6 bases, with 24 bases left in between. This CDR3 is CASSQSRGARGSAEAFF. CDR3 in DNA: TGTGCCAGCTCACAATCACGGGGGGCCAGAGGGTCCGCTGAAGCTTTCTTT.

The rearrangement joins TRBV5-1 to TRBJ1-2, with 9 bases matching TRBD1. The CDR3 sequence is 13 residues long. J lost 7 bases, V lost 7 bases, and 8 bases had no gene match. Germline assignment: CDR1 SGHRS and CDR2 YFSETQ. CDR3 loop: CASLNTGGGGYTF. The DNA for the CDR3 is TGCGCCAGCCTTAACACAGGGGGCGGTGGCTACACCTTC.

The V gene is TRBV7-6, the J gene TRBJ2-4; 7 bases match TRBD2. V lost 4 bases to trimming and J lost 6 bases; unmatched junction nucleotides: 6. Germline V CDR1 and CDR2: SGHVS, FNYEAQ. CDR3 length: 14 amino acids. The CDR3 reads CASSSRGEGNIQYF. The DNA of the CDR3 is TGTGCCAGCAGCTCCCGGGGGGAGGGAAACATTCAGTACTTC.

The CDR3 DNA sequence: TGTGCCAGCAGTAACAGGCAAGAGACCCAGTACTTC. Amino acid sequence: CASSNRQETQYF. This rearrangement joins TRBV28 to TRBJ2-5, with D tentatively TRBD1 (5 bases). V shed 5 bases and J shed 2 bases, with 6 bases lying between them. The CDR3 length is 12 residues. Per the germline V gene, CDR1 is MDHEN and CDR2 is SYDVKM.

The chain employs TRBV7-3 and TRBJ2-7; the D gene is possibly TRBD2 (6 bases). V lost 2 bases to trimming and J lost 4 bases, with 9 bases between them. The CDR3 consists of 13 residues. The germline V gene has CDR1 SGHTA and CDR2 FQGTGA. Here the CDR3 reads CASSLGGKYEQYF. The CDR3 bases are TGTGCCAGCAGCTTAGGAGGGAAGTACGAGCAGTACTTC. Full variable domain (missing parts from reference TRBV7-3 and TRBJ2-7): GAGVSQTPSNKVTEKGKYVELRCDPISGHTALYWYRQSLGQGPEFLIYFQGTGAADDSGLPNDRFFAVRPEGSVSTLKIQRTERGDSAVYLCASSLGGKYEQYFGPGTRLTVT.

The chain joins TRBV18 to TRBJ2-7; TRBD2 might be the D (5 bases). This CDR3 is 14 amino acids long. CDR1 KGHSH and CDR2 LQKENI come from the germline V gene. Trimming pared 3 bases from V and 5 bases from J, leaving 14 bases between. CDR3 protein: CASSPGLGWDEQYF. In nucleotides, the CDR3 is TGTGCCAGCTCACCCGGACTCGGCTGGGACGAGCAGTACTTC.

V usage is TRBV19 and J usage is TRBJ1-5; tentatively, D is TRBD1 (5 bases). Germline CDR1 is LNHDA and CDR2 is SQIVND (reference sequence). V lost 7 bases, J lost 5 bases, and 15 bases lay in between. This CDR3 is 14 amino acids long. Written as DNA, the CDR3 is TGTGCCAGTAAAAAGGCCAGGGTCGATCAGCCCCAGCATTTT. It specifies CASKKARVDQPQHF. Variable domain in full (rest from reference TRBV19 and TRBJ1-5): DGGITQSPKYLFRKEGQNVTLSCEQNLNHDAMYWYRQDPGQGLRLIYYSQIVNDFQKGDIAEGYSVSREKKESFPLTVTSAQKNPTAFYLCASKKARVDQPQHFGDGTRLSIL.

This clone is a singleton in its sample. Other DNA sequences from this sample encode an identical CDR3 as well. The V call is TRBV9, the J call TRBJ1-5; D remains unclear. The CDR3 contains 14 residues. Germline V CDR1 and CDR2: SGDLS, YYNGEE. Trimming pared 2 bases from V and 2 bases from J, leaving 8 bases between. CDR3: CASSVGGGNQPQHF. The CDR3 bases are TGTGCCAGCAGCGTCGGAGGAGGCAATCAGCCCCAGCATTTT.

The chain joins TRBV27 to TRBJ1-2, with D perhaps TRBD1 (5 bases). Deletions cut 2 bases from V and 5 bases from J, with 9 bases between. The CDR3 spans 13 residues. Per germline, CDR1 MNHEY and CDR2 SMNVEV (reference sequence). CDR3 sequence (DNA): TGTGCCAGCAGTTTAAATCAGGGATATGGCTACACCTTC. It encodes CASSLNQGYGYTF.

The chain is built from TRBV28 and TRBJ1-3, with D possibly being TRBD1 (6 bases). CDR3 length: 11 amino acids. Deletions cut 9 bases from V and 7 bases from J, with 10 bases between. Germline V CDR1 and CDR2: MDHEN, SYDVKM. The CDR3 DNA sequence: TGTGCCAGTACAGGGATCAACACCATATATTTT. Translating gives CASTGINTIYF.

The rearrangement uses TRBV11-2 and TRBJ2-7; no firm D call. Germline CDR1 SGHAT, CDR2 FQNNGV. Trimming stripped 4 bases from V and 4 bases from J, with 11 bases between. There are 13 residues in the CDR3. Here the CDR3 DNA reads TGTGCCAGCAGCTCGGTTACCGGGTACGAGCAGTACTTC. Its translation: CASSSVTGYEQYF.

V and J are TRBV11-3 and TRBJ2-1; 9 bases fit TRBD2. Trimming took 1 base from V and 2 from J; bases not matched to a gene: 3. The length of the CDR3 is 16 residues. The germline gives CDR1 SGHNT, CDR2 YENEEA. CDR3 coding DNA: TGTGCCAGCAGCTTAGGTGCTAGCGGGGCCTACAATGAGCAGTTCTTC. It encodes CASSLGASGAYNEQFF.